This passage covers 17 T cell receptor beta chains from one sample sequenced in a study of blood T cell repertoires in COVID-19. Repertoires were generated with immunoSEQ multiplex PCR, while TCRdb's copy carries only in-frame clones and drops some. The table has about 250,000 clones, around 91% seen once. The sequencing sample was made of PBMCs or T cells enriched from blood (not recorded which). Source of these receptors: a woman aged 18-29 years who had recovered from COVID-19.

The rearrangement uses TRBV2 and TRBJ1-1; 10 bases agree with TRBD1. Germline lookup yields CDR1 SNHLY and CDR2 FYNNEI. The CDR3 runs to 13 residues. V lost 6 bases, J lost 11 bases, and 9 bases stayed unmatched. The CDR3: CASRGTGVEGAFF. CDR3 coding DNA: TGTGCCAGCAGAGGGACAGGGGTAGAGGGGGCTTTCTTT.

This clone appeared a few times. The CDR3 spells CASSPSRDRFSYEQYF. In DNA form, the CDR3 reads TGTGCCAGCAGCCCGTCCCGGGACAGGTTTTCCTACGAGCAGTACTTC. The V call is TRBV7-2, the J call TRBJ2-7, with 8 bases fitting TRBD1. V lost 5 bases and J lost 1; bases outside the gene matches: 10. Germline CDR1 is SGHTA and CDR2 is FQGNSA. This CDR3 is built from 16 residues.

The CDR3 DNA reads as TGCGCCAGCACGGGACTAGCCGGCGAGCAGTACTTC. Its translation: CASTGLAGEQYF. V gene TRBV10-2 combines with J gene TRBJ2-7; TRBD2 matches at 9 bases. With V trimmed by 7 bases and J by 6 bases, 4 bases remained unmatched. Germline assignment: CDR1 WSHSY and CDR2 SAAADI. The CDR3 covers 12 residues.

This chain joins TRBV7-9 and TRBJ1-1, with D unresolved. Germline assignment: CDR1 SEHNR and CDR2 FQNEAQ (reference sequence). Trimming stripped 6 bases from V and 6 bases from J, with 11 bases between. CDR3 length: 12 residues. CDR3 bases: TGTGCCAGCAGTACCAATGGGCCTGAAGCTTTCTTT. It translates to CASSTNGPEAFF.

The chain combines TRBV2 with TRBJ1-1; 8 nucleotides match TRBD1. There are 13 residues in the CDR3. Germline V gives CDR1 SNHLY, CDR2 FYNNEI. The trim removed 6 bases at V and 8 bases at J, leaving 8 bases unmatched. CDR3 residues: CASRRQGMSEAFF. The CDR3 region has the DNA TGTGCCAGCAGGCGACAGGGGATGTCCGAAGCTTTCTTT.

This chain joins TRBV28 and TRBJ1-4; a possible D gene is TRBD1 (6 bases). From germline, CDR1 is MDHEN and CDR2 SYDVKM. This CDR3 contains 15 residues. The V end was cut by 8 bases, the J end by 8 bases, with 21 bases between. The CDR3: CASAAGGGKVEKLFF. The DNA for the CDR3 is TGTGCCAGCGCGGCGGGGGGCGGGAAAGTCGAAAAACTGTTTTTT.

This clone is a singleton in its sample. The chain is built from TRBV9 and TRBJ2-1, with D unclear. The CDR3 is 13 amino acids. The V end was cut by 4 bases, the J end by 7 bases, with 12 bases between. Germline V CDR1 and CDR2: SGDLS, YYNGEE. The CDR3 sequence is CASSYYSQNEQFF. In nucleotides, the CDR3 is TGTGCCAGCAGCTACTATTCACAAAATGAGCAGTTCTTC.

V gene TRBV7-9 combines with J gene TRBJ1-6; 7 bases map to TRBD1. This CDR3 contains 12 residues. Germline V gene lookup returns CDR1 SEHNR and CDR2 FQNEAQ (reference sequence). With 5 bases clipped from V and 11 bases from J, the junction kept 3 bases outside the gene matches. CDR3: CASSLTGAPLHF. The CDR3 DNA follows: TGTGCCAGCAGCCTTACAGGGGCACCCCTCCACTTT. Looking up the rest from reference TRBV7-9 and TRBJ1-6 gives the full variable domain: DTGVSQNPRHKITKRGQNVTFRCDPISEHNRLYWYRQTLGQGPEFLTYFQNEAQLEKSRLLSDRFSAERPKGSFSTLEIQRTEQGDSAMYLCASSLTGAPLHFGNGTRLTVT.

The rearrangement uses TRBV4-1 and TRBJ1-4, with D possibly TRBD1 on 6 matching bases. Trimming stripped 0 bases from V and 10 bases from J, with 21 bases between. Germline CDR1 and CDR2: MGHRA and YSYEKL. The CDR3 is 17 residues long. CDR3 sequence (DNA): TGCGCCAGCAGCCAAGAATGGCAGGGGAAGGGAAGTGGAAAACTGTTTTTT. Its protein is CASSQEWQGKGSGKLFF.

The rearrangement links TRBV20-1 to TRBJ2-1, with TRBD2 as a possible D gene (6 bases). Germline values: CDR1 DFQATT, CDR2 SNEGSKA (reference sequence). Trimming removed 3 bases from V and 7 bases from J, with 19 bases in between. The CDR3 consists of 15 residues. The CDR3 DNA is TGCAGTGCTAGTACGGCGGGGAGCTATAGTAATGAGCAGTTCTTC. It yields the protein CSASTAGSYSNEQFF.

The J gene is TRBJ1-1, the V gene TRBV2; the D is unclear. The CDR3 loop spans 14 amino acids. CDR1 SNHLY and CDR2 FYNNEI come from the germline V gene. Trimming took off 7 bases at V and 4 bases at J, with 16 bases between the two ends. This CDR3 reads CASISRDGRTEAFF. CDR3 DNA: TGTGCCAGCATTTCGAGGGATGGGCGCACTGAAGCTTTCTTT. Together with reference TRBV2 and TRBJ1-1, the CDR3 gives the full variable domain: EPEVTQTPSHQVTQMGQEVILRCVPISNHLYFYWYRQILGQKVEFLVSFYNNEISEKSEIFDDQFSVERPDGSNFTLKIRSTKLEDSAMYFCASISRDGRTEAFFGQGTRLTVV.

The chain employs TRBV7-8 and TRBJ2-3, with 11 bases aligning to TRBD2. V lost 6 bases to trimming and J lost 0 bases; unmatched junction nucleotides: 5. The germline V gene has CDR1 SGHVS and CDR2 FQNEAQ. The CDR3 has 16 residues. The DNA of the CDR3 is TGTGCCAGCAGGCCCACTAGCGGGGGTAGCACAGATACGCAGTATTTT. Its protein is CASRPTSGGSTDTQYF.

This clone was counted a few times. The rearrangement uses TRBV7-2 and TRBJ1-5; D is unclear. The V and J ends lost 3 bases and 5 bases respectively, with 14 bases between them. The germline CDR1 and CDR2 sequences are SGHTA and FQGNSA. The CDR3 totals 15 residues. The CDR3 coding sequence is TGTGCCAGCAGCTTGGACTTCAATGGATATCAGCCCCAGCATTTT. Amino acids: CASSLDFNGYQPQHF.

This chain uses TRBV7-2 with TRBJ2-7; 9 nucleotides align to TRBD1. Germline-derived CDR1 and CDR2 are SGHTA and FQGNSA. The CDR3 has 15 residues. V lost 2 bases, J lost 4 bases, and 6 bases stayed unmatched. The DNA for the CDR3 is TGTGCCAGCAGCTTATGGGGGACAGGGTGGTACGAGCAGTACTTC. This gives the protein CASSLWGTGWYEQYF.

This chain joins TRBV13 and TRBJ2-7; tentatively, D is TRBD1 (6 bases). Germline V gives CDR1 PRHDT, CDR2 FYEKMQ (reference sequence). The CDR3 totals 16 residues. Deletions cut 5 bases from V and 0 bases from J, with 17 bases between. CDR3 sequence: CASSAPRQAYSYEQYF. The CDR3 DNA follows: TGTGCCAGCAGCGCCCCCCGACAGGCCTACTCCTACGAGCAGTACTTC.

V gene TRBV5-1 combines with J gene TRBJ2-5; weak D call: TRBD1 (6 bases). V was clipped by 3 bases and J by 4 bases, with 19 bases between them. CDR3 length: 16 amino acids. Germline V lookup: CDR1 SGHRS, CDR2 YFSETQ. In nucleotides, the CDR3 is TGCGCCAGCAGCTCCTCTGGACCCCAGGGGACAGAGACCCAGTACTTC. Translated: CASSSSGPQGTETQYF.

The CDR3 DNA is TGTGCCAGCAGCTTAGCAGGGAGCTATGGCTACACCTTC. This translates into CASSLAGSYGYTF. The V and J genes are TRBV7-8 and TRBJ1-2; unclear D gene. The CDR3 is made up of 13 amino acids. The germline V gene has CDR1 SGHVS and CDR2 FQNEAQ. Trimming left V 0 bases short and J 4 bases short, with 6 bases between. Full variable domain (remainder filled in from reference TRBV7-8 and TRBJ1-2): GAGVSQSPRYKVAKRGQDVALRCDPISGHVSLFWYQQALGQGPEFLTYFQNEAQLDKSGLPSDRFFAERPEGSVSTLKIQRTQQEDSAVYLCASSLAGSYGYTFGSGTRLTVV.